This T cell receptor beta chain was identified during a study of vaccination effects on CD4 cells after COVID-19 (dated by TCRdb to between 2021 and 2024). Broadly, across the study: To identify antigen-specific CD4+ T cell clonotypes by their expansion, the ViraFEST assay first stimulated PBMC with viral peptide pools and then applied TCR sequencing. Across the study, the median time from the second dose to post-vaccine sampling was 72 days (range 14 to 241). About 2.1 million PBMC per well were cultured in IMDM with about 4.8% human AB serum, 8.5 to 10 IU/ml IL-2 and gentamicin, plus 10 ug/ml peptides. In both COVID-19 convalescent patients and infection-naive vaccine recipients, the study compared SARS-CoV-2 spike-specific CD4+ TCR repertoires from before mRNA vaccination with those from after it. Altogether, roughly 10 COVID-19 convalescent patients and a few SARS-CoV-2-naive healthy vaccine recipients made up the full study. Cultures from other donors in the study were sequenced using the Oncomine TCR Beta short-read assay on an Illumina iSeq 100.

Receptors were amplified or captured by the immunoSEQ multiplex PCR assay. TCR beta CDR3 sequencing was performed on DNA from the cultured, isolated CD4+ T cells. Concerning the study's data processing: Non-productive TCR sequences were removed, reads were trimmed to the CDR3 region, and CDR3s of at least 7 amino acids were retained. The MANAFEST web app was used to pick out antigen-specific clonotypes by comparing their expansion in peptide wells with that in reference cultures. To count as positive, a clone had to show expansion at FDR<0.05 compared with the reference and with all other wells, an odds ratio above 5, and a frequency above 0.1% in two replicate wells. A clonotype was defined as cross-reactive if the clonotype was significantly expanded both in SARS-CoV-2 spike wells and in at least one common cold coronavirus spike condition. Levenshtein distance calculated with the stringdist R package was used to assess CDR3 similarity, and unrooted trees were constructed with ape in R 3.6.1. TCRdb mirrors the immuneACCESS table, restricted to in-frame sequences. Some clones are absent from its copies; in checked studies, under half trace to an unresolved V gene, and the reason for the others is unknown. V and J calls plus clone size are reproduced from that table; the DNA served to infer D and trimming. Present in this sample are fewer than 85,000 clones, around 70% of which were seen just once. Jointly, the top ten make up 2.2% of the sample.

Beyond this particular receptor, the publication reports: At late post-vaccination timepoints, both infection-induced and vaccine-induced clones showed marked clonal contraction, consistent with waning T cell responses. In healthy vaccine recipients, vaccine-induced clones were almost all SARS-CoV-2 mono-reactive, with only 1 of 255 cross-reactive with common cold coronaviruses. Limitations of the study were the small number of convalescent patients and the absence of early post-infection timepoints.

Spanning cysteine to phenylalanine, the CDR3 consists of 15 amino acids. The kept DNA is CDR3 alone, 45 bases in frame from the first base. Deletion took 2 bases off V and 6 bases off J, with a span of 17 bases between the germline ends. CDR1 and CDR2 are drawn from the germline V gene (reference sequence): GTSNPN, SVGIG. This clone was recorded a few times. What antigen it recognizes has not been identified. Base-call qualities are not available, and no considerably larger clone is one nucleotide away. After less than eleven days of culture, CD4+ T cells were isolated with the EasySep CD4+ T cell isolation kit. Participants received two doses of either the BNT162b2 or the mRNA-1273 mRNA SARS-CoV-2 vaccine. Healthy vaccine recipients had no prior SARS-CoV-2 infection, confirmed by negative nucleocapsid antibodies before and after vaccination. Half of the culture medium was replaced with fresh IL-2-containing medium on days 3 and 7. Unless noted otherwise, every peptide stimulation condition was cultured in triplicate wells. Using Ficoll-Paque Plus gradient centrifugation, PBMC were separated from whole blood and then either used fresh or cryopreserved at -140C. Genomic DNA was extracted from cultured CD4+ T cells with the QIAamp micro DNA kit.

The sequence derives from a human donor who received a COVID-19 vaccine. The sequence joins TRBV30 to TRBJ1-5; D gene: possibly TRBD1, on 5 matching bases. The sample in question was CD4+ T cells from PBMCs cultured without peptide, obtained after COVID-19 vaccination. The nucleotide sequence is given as TGTGCCTGGAGTAGGGGACTCTCGGAGGGTCAGCCCCAGCATTTT. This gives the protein CAWSRGLSEGQPQHF.